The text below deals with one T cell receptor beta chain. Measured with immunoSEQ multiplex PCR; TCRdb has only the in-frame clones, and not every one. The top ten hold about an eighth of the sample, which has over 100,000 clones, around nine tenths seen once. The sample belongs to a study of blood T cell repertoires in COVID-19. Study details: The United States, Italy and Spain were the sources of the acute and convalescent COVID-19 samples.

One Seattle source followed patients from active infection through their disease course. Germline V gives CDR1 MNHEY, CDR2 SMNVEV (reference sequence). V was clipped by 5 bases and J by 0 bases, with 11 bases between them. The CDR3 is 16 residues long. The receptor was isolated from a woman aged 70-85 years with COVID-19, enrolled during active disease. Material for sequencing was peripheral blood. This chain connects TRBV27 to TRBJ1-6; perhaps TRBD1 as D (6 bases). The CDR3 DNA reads TGTGCCAGCAGTCAAACAGGGTTCTCCTATAATTCACCCCTCCACTTT. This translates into CASSQTGFSYNSPLHF.